This TCR beta chain came from a study of blood T cells in healthy people across ages. Then a second PCR, running about 6 to 11 cycles, was carried out with a sample-barcoded 5' primer and a J-beta primer mix. TCRdb itself ran the 5' RACE reads through MiXCR, one entry per CDR3 protein. The sample shows about 1.7 million distinct CDR3 sequences, over 25% of them seen only once. V lost 4 bases and J lost 4; bases outside the gene matches: 10. CDR3 size: 16 residues. Germline CDR1 SGHKS, CDR2 YYEKEE (reference sequence). Study conclusions and caveats: Greater diversity and more naive CD4+ cells were seen in long-lived donors than in aged donors. Observed TCR beta diversity showed a strong correlation with the percentage of naive T cells as measured by flow cytometry.

There are a few counts of this clonotype. The antigen is unknown. Each donor supplied about 9.6 milliliters of peripheral blood. Researchers isolated at least 6 million PBMCs per sample. The TCR sequence derives from a woman aged 25 to 39 in good health. Sequenced material: blood. The chain carries TRBV5-5 and TRBJ1-2, with 10 bases that match TRBD1. CDR3 nucleotide sequence: TGTGCCAGCAGCCGTACCGGGACAGGGGTTTCCTATGGCTACACCTTC. Protein: CASSRTGTGVSYGYTF.